These T cell receptor beta chains were read from a single sample in a study of CD8 T cells in ankylosing spondylitis. TCRdb redid the calling of the 5' RACE reads with MiXCR, one entry per CDR3 protein. The sample holds 150,000 or so distinct CDR3 sequences, 25% to 35% seen once. Sample: synovial fluid, either unsorted or a sorted T cell fraction (not recorded which). All receptors derive from a male donor with ankylosing spondylitis. Both conserved end residues are part of each CDR3. The D gene is left open where the match is weak. Clone size is not always given. Where it is, it says once, few, many or a class for expanded clones.

D	V	size	J	DNA	CDR3
.	TRBV11-2	.	TRBJ2-6	TGTGCCAGCAGCAATAGCTCTGGGGCCAACGTCCTGACTTTC	CASSNSSGANVLTF
.	TRBV7-3	once	TRBJ2-1	TGTGCCAGCAGCTTAAGAACCGCCGCGGTCCACAATGAGCAGTTCTTC	CASSLRTAAVHNEQFF
TRBD2	TRBV6-5	.	TRBJ2-2	TGTGCCAGCAGTTACATGGGCGGGGGGCCGAACACCGGGGAGCTGTTTTTT	CASSYMGGGPNTGELFF
TRBD1	TRBV28	few	TRBJ2-2	TGTGCCAGCAGTTCCCTGGACAGGGAAACCGGGGAGCTGTTTTTT	CASSSLDRETGELFF
.	TRBV12-3/TRBV12-4	many	TRBJ1-6	TGTGCCAGCAGTTTAGACAGCTCGGTCCTCCACTTT	CASSLDSSVLHF
TRBD1	TRBV10-3	few	TRBJ1-1	TGTGCCATCAGCGGACAGGAACTAATGAACACTGAAGCTTTCTTT	CAISGQELMNTEAFF
TRBD2	TRBV20-1	.	TRBJ2-1	TGCAGTGCTGGACTAACTGGACTAGCGGGGGGTGGTGAGCAGTTCTTC	CSAGLTGLAGGGEQFF
.	TRBV20-1	.	TRBJ2-2	TGCAGTGCTAGAGGGGGAGAAAACACCGGGGAGCTGTTTTTT	CSARGGENTGELFF
.	TRBV5-1	.	TRBJ1-1	TGCGCCAGCCGCCGAACAACTTTCGGGGACACTGAAGCTTTCTTT	CASRRTTFGDTEAFF
TRBD2	TRBV29-1	few	TRBJ2-1	TGCAGCGTTGAAAGGACTAGCGGGGGGGCACAGGAGCAGTTCTTC	CSVERTSGGAQEQFF
.	TRBV5-1	.	TRBJ1-6	TGCGCCAGCCGAGGGGATCATACTCCGGATTCACCCCTCCACTTT	CASRGDHTPDSPLHF
TRBD2	TRBV6-1	.	TRBJ2-7	TGTGCCAGCAGGCCCCTAGCGGGAGCTTCCTACGAGCAGTACTTC	CASRPLAGASYEQYF
TRBD2	TRBV14	.	TRBJ2-3	TGTGCCAGCAGATCAAGCGGGCGGGGGGGCCCAGATACGCAGTATTTT	CASRSSGRGGPDTQYF
TRBD2	TRBV2	.	TRBJ2-7	TGTGCCAGCAGTGATAAACGGGAGGGTGAGCAGTACTTC	CASSDKREGEQYF
TRBD1	TRBV6-1	few	TRBJ1-1	TGTGCCAGCAGCCCCTCCCGGGACAGCCCTGGTACTGAAGCTTTCTTT	CASSPSRDSPGTEAFF
.	TRBV19	few	TRBJ1-4	TGTGCCAGTACCAACTGGAGGGGTGACGAAAAACTGTTTTTT	CASTNWRGDEKLFF
TRBD1	TRBV4-1	many	TRBJ2-5	TGCGCCAGCAGCCTCGGGAACCCAGGGGGCCGAGAGACCCAGTACTTC	CASSLGNPGGRETQYF
.	TRBV24-1	.	TRBJ1-1	TGTGCCACCAGTGATTCCCTGACCACTGAAGCTTTCTTT	CATSDSLTTEAFF